Sequencing of this T cell receptor beta chain was carried out in a study of T-cell reconstitution after alpha-beta-depleted transplantation in children. Points from the study as a whole: T-cell numbers and diversity one year post-transplant derived largely from freshly generated T cells. Recipient T cells and thymic progenitors that survived gave rise to the high TCRbeta diversity observed at day 60 in some patients. Expanded clones from the graft, numbering several hundred, reportedly supplied alpha-beta T cells about two months after transplant.

The TCRbeta library incorporated unique molecular identifiers. TCRdb redid the calling of the PCR reads with MiXCR, one entry per CDR3 protein. The sample shows 250,000 to 300,000 distinct CDR3 sequences, around 9.1% of them seen only once. This clonotype occurred a few times. Its antigen remains unknown. This sequence originates from a boy younger than two with acute myeloid leukemia, due to receive a stem cell transplant. The sample here was PBMCs, taken before TCRalphabeta/CD19-depleted stem cell transplant.

CDR3 protein: CSASRGLETQYF. The CDR3, as DNA: TGCAGTGCTAGCCGTGGCTTGGAGACCCAGTACTTC. The V call is TRBV20-1, the J call TRBJ2-5, with D unresolved. With 3 bases removed from V and 5 bases from J, the gap between germline ends came to 10 bases. The CDR3 is 12 residues long. CDR1 is DFQATT and CDR2 is SNEGSKA in the germline V gene (reference sequence).